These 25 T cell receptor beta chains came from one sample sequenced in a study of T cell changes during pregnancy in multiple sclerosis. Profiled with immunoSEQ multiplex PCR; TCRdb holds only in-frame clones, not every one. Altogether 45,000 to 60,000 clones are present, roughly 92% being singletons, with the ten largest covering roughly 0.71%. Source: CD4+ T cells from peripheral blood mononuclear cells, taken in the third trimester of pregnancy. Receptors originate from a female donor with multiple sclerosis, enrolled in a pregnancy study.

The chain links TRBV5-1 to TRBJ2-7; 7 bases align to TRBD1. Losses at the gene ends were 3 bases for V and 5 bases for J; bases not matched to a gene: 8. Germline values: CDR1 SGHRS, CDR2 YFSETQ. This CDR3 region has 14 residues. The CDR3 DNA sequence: TGCGCCAGCAGCTGGGAGACAGGGAGACACGAGCAGTACTTC. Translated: CASSWETGRHEQYF.

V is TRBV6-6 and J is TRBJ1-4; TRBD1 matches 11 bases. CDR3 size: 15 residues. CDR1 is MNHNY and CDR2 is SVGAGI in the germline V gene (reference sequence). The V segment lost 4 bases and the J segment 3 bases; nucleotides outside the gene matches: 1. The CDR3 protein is CASSWGQGANEKLFF. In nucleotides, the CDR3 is TGTGCCAGCAGTTGGGGACAGGGGGCTAATGAAAAACTGTTTTTT.

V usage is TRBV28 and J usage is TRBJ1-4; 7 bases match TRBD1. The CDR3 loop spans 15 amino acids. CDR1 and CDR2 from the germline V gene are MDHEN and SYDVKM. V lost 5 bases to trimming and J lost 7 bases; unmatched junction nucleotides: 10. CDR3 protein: CASSPQTGLGEKLFF. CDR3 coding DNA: TGTGCCAGCAGTCCCCAGACAGGGCTCGGTGAAAAACTGTTTTTT.

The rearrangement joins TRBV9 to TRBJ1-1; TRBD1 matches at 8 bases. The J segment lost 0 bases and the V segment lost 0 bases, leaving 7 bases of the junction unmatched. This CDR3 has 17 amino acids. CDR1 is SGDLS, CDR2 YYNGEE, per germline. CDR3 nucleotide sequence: TGTGCCAGCAGCGTAGATCTCCCAGGGGGCCTGAACACTGAAGCTTTCTTT. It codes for CASSVDLPGGLNTEAFF.

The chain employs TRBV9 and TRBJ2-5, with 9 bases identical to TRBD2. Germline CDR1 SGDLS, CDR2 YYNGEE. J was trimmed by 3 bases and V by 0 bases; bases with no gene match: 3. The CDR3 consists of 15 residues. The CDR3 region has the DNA TGTGCCAGCAGCGTAGTCGGGACTAGCAAAGAGACCCAGTACTTC. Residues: CASSVVGTSKETQYF.

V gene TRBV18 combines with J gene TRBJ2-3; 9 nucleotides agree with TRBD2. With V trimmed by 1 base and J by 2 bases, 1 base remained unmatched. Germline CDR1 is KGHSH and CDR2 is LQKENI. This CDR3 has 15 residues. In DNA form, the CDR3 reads TGTGCCAGCTCACCACTAGCGGGGGTCACAGATACGCAGTATTTT. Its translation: CASSPLAGVTDTQYF.

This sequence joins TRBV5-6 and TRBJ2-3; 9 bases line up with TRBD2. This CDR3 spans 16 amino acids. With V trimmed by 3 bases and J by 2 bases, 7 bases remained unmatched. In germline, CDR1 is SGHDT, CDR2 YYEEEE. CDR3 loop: CASSYSTSGYTDTQYF. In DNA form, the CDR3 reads TGTGCCAGCAGCTACTCGACTAGCGGCTACACAGATACGCAGTATTTT.

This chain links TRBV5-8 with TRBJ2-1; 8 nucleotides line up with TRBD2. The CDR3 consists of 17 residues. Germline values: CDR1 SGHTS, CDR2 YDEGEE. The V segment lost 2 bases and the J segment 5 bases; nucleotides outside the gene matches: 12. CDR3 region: CASSFEGGTGGNNEQFF. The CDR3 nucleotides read TGTGCCAGCAGCTTCGAGGGGGGGACGGGGGGGAACAATGAGCAGTTCTTC.

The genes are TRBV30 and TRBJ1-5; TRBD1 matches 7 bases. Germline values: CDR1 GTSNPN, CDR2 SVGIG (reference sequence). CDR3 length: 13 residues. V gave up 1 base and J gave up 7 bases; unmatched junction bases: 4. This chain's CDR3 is CAWSGQGKQPQHF. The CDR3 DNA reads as TGTGCCTGGAGTGGACAGGGAAAGCAGCCCCAGCATTTT.

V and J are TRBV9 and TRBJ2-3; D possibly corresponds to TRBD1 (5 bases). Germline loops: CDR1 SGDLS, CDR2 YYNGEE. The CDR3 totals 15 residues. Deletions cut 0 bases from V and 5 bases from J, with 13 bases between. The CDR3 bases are TGTGCCAGCAGCGTAGTAGGGCAGGGTGGAGATACGCAGTATTTT. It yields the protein CASSVVGQGGDTQYF.

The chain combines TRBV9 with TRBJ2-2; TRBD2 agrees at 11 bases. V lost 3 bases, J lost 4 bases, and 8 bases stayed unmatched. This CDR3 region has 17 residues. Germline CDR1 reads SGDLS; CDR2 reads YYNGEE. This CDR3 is CASSANLAGGFTGELFF. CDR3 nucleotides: TGTGCCAGCAGCGCCAATCTAGCGGGGGGCTTCACCGGGGAGCTGTTTTTT.

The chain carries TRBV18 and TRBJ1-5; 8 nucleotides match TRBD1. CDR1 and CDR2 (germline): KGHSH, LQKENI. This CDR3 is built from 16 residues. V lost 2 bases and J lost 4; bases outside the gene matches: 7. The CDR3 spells CASSPLTGGRNQPQHF. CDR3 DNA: TGTGCCAGCTCACCATTAACAGGGGGTAGGAATCAGCCCCAGCATTTT.

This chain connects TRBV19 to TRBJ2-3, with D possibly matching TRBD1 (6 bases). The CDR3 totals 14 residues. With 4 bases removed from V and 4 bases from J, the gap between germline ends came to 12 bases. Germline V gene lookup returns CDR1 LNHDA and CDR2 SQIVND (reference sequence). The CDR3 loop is CASSTNRVADTQYF. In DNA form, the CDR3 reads TGTGCCAGTAGTACGAACAGGGTTGCAGATACGCAGTATTTT.

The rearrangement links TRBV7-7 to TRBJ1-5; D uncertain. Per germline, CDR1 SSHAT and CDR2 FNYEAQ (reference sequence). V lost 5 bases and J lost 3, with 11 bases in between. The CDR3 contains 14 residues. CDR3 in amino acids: CASSPSPPNQPQHF. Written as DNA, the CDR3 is TGTGCCAGCAGCCCGTCTCCCCCCAATCAGCCCCAGCATTTT.

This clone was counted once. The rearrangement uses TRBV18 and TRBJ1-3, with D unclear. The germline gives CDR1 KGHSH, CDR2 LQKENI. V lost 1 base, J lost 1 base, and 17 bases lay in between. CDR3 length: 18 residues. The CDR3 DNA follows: TGTGCCAGCTCACCACTCCTGCCAGGTTCTACTTCTGGAAACACCATATATTTT. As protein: CASSPLLPGSTSGNTIYF.

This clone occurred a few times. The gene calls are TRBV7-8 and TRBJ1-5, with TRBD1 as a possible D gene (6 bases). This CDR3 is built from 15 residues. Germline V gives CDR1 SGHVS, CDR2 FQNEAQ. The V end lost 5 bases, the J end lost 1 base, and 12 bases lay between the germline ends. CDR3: CASSAYRESNQPQHF. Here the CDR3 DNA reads TGTGCCAGCAGCGCGTACAGGGAAAGCAATCAGCCCCAGCATTTT.

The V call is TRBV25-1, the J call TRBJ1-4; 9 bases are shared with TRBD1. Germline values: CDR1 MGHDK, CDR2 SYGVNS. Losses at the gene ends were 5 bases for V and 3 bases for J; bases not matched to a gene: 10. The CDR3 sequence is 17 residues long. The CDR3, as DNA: TGTGCCAGCAGTCCCCAGACAGGGGGAGTCCCTAATGAAAAACTGTTTTTT. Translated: CASSPQTGGVPNEKLFF. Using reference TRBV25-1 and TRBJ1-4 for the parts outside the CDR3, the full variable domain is EADIYQTPRYLVIGTGKKITLECSQTMGHDKMYWYQQDPGMELHLIHYSYGVNSTEKGDLSSESTVSRIRTEHFPLTLESARPSHTSQYLCASSPQTGGVPNEKLFFGSGTQLSVL.

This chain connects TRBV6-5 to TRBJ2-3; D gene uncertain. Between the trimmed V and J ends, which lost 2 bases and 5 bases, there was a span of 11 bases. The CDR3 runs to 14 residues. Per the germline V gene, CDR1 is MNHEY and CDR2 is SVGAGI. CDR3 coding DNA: TGTGCCAGCAGTTACGATCGCACGGTAGATACGCAGTATTTT. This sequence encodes CASSYDRTVDTQYF.

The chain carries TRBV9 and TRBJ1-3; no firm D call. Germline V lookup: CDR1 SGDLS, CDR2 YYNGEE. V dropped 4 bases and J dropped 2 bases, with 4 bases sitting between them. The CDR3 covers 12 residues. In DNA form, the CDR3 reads TGTGCCAGCAGCCGGGCTGGAAACACCATATATTTT. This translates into CASSRAGNTIYF.

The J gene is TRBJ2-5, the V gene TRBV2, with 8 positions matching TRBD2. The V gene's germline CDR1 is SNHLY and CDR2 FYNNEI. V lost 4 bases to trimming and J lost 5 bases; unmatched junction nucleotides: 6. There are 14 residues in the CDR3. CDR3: CASSAAGGGETQYF. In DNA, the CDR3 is TGTGCCAGCAGTGCTGCGGGGGGAGGGGAGACCCAGTACTTC.

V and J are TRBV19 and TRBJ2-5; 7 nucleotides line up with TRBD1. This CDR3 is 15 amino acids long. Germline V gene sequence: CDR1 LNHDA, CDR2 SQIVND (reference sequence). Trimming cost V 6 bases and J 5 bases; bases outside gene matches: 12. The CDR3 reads CASSRAGGRVETQYF. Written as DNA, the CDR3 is TGTGCCAGTAGCCGGGCAGGGGGACGCGTGGAGACCCAGTACTTC.

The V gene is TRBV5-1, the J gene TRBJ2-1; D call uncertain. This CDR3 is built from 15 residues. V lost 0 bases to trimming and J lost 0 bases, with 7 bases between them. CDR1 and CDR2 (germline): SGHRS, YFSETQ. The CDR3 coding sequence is TGCGCCAGCAGCTTGGACCATAGCTCCTACAATGAGCAGTTCTTC. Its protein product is CASSLDHSSYNEQFF.

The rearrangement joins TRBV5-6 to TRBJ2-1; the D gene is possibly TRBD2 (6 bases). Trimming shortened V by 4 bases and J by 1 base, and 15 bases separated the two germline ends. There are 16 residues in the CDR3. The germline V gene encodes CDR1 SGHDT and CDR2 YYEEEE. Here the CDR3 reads CASSLDAGFSYNEQFF. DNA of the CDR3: TGTGCCAGCAGCCTGGATGCGGGATTTTCCTACAATGAGCAGTTCTTC.

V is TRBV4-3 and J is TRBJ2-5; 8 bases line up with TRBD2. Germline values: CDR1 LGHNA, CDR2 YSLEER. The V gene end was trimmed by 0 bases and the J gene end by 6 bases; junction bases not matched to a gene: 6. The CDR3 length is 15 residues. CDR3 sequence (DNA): TGCGCCAGCAGCCAAGATGCGGGGGGCGATAAGACCCAGTACTTC. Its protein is CASSQDAGGDKTQYF.

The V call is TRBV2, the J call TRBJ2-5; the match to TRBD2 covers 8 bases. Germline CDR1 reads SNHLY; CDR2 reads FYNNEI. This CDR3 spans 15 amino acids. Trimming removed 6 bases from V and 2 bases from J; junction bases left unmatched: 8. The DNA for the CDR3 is TGTGCCAGCAGGGGCGAGCGGGGGCTTCAAGAGACCCAGTACTTC. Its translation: CASRGERGLQETQYF.